The T cell receptor beta chain under discussion was sequenced for a study of cytomegalovirus exposure and HLA in healthy donors. 60 Vbeta and 13 Jbeta primers were used in PCR. Using immunoSEQ multiplex PCR, the repertoire was profiled, and TCRdb retains in-frame clones only, with some absent. The sample shows some 130,000 clones, 80% of them seen only once. The specimen was PBMCs. This sequence originates from a man aged 30 to 39 in good health and CMV-seronegative.

As DNA, the CDR3 is TGTGCCAGCAGCTTGTTTGGACAGCCTATGAACACTGAAGCTTTCTTT. Encoded protein: CASSLFGQPMNTEAFF. This chain connects TRBV5-6 to TRBJ1-1, with D tentatively TRBD1 (6 bases). Germline values: CDR1 SGHDT, CDR2 YYEEEE. CDR3 length: 16 residues. Trimming removed 1 base at V and 0 bases at J, with 13 bases between.